This is a list of T cell receptor beta chains from one sample in a study of Graves' ophthalmopathy and Graves' hyperthyroidism. TCRdb independently ran MiXCR on the multiplex PCR reads; one entry per CDR3 protein. This repertoire shows a few hundred thousand distinct CDR3 sequences, under 45% found once; its top ten account for about 4%. The sample was peripheral blood or thyroid tissue (not recorded which). Receptors were obtained from an adult man with Graves' hyperthyroidism. Both conserved end residues are part of each CDR3. A D gene is named only where the DNA matches it firmly. Clone sizes are given selectively: once, few, many, or a class where the clone is expanded.

d_call: TRBD2
j_call: TRBJ2-7
clone_size: many
v_call: TRBV14
cdr3_aa: CASSQTGTRPDEQYF
cdr3_nt: TGTGCCAGCAGCCAAACCGGGACTAGACCAGACGAGCAGTACTTC

d_call: NA
j_call: TRBJ1-1
clone_size: many
v_call: TRBV13
cdr3_aa: CASSWGRTEAFF
cdr3_nt: TGTGCCAGCAGCTGGGGACGGACCGAAGCTTTCTTT

d_call: NA
j_call: TRBJ1-1
clone_size: medium-sized
v_call: TRBV2
cdr3_aa: CASSGPIDPNTEAFF
cdr3_nt: TGTGCCAGCAGTGGGCCCATTGACCCAAACACTGAAGCTTTCTTT

d_call: TRBD1
j_call: TRBJ2-2
clone_size: NA
v_call: TRBV12-3/TRBV12-4
cdr3_aa: CASRLPGQETTGELFF
cdr3_nt: TGTGCCAGCAGACTACCGGGACAGGAGACCACCGGGGAGCTGTTTTTT

d_call: TRBD1
j_call: TRBJ1-5
clone_size: many
v_call: TRBV6-1
cdr3_aa: CASSPRGREPQHF
cdr3_nt: TGTGCCAGCAGTCCCAGGGGGCGGGAGCCCCAGCATTTT

d_call: TRBD2
j_call: TRBJ2-5
clone_size: many
v_call: TRBV19
cdr3_aa: CASSKGLAGLETQYF
cdr3_nt: TGTGCCAGTAGCAAGGGACTAGCGGGCCTCGAGACCCAGTACTTC

d_call: TRBD1
j_call: TRBJ1-2
clone_size: NA
v_call: TRBV20-1
cdr3_aa: CSATQTGGHYGYTF
cdr3_nt: TGCAGTGCAACCCAGACAGGGGGACACTATGGCTACACCTTC

d_call: TRBD1
j_call: TRBJ1-2
clone_size: NA
v_call: TRBV10-3
cdr3_aa: CAISESKGQDGYTF
cdr3_nt: TGTGCCATCAGTGAGTCGAAGGGACAGGATGGCTACACCTTC

d_call: NA
j_call: TRBJ1-6
clone_size: NA
v_call: TRBV25-1
cdr3_aa: CASSDSFTLHF
cdr3_nt: TGTGCCAGCAGTGACAGTTTTACCCTCCACTTT

d_call: TRBD1
j_call: TRBJ2-2
clone_size: many
v_call: TRBV29-1
cdr3_aa: CSVIRGRDGELFF
cdr3_nt: TGCAGCGTTATCAGGGGGCGCGACGGGGAGCTGTTTTTT

d_call: TRBD1
j_call: TRBJ1-6
clone_size: NA
v_call: TRBV7-8
cdr3_aa: CASSPSRQGTYNSPLHF
cdr3_nt: TGTGCCAGCAGCCCAAGTCGACAGGGGACCTATAATTCACCCCTCCACTTT

d_call: NA
j_call: TRBJ1-2
clone_size: NA
v_call: TRBV10-3
cdr3_aa: CAISASNFQGYGYTF
cdr3_nt: TGTGCCATCAGTGCCAGCAACTTCCAGGGCTATGGCTACACCTTC

d_call: NA
j_call: TRBJ1-1
clone_size: many
v_call: TRBV29-1
cdr3_aa: CSVVPRVLNTEAFF
cdr3_nt: TGCAGCGTCGTCCCCCGGGTCCTGAACACTGAAGCTTTCTTT

d_call: NA
j_call: TRBJ2-3
clone_size: NA
v_call: TRBV2
cdr3_aa: CASSPVGIADTQYF
cdr3_nt: TGTGCCAGCTCACCAGTAGGGATCGCAGATACGCAGTATTTT

d_call: NA
j_call: TRBJ1-6
clone_size: NA
v_call: TRBV7-8
cdr3_aa: CASSPFPRQGNSPLHF
cdr3_nt: TGTGCCAGCTCACCCTTCCCGCGCCAGGGCAATTCACCCCTCCACTTT

d_call: NA
j_call: TRBJ1-5
clone_size: NA
v_call: TRBV5-1
cdr3_aa: CASSLGTRDQPQHF
cdr3_nt: TGCGCCAGCAGCTTGGGGACAAGGGATCAGCCCCAGCATTTT

d_call: TRBD1
j_call: TRBJ2-2
clone_size: few
v_call: TRBV19
cdr3_aa: CASSRGQGLNTGELFF
cdr3_nt: TGTGCCAGTAGTAGGGGACAGGGACTAAACACCGGGGAGCTGTTTTTT

d_call: TRBD2
j_call: TRBJ2-5
clone_size: many
v_call: TRBV6-5
cdr3_aa: CASSYGLAGDEETQYF
cdr3_nt: TGTGCCAGCAGTTACGGGCTAGCGGGAGATGAAGAGACCCAGTACTTC

d_call: NA
j_call: TRBJ1-6
clone_size: few
v_call: TRBV7-4
cdr3_aa: CASSGRSSYNSPLHF
cdr3_nt: TGTGCCAGCTCGGGGAGGAGCTCCTATAATTCACCCCTCCACTTT

d_call: TRBD2
j_call: TRBJ2-7
clone_size: NA
v_call: TRBV10-1
cdr3_aa: CASSPQWLAGARSSYGQYF
cdr3_nt: TGTGCCAGCAGCCCTCAGTGGCTAGCGGGGGCCCGGAGCTCCTACGGGCAGTACTTC

d_call: TRBD1
j_call: TRBJ1-4
clone_size: NA
v_call: TRBV7-9
cdr3_aa: CASSSPDRVNTEKLFF
cdr3_nt: TGTGCCAGCAGCTCACCAGACAGGGTGAACACTGAAAAACTGTTTTTT

d_call: NA
j_call: TRBJ2-7
clone_size: many
v_call: TRBV20-1
cdr3_aa: CSAARDFSYEQYF
cdr3_nt: TGCAGTGCTGCCCGGGACTTCTCCTACGAGCAGTACTTC

d_call: NA
j_call: TRBJ2-7
clone_size: many
v_call: TRBV2
cdr3_aa: CASMLDSHAYEQYF
cdr3_nt: TGTGCCAGCATGCTTGACAGTCATGCCTACGAGCAGTACTTC

d_call: NA
j_call: TRBJ2-5
clone_size: NA
v_call: TRBV20-1
cdr3_aa: CSAPPTGFKETQYF
cdr3_nt: TGCAGTGCTCCCCCGACAGGCTTCAAAGAGACCCAGTACTTC

d_call: NA
j_call: TRBJ2-5
clone_size: many
v_call: TRBV10-3
cdr3_aa: CAIGQRQETQYF
cdr3_nt: TGTGCCATCGGCCAGCGCCAAGAGACCCAGTACTTC

d_call: NA
j_call: TRBJ2-7
clone_size: few
v_call: TRBV5-1
cdr3_aa: CASSGASYEQYF
cdr3_nt: TGCGCCAGCAGCGGTGCGTCCTACGAGCAGTACTTC

d_call: NA
j_call: TRBJ1-2
clone_size: few
v_call: TRBV28
cdr3_aa: CASSLSVPHRGYTF
cdr3_nt: TGTGCCAGCAGTTTGTCGGTCCCCCATAGGGGCTACACCTTC

d_call: NA
j_call: TRBJ1-2
clone_size: many
v_call: TRBV7-9
cdr3_aa: CASSLALGEYGYTF
cdr3_nt: TGTGCCAGCAGCTTAGCGTTAGGGGAATATGGCTACACCTTC

d_call: TRBD1
j_call: TRBJ2-5
clone_size: NA
v_call: TRBV19
cdr3_aa: CASRGGQGGETQYF
cdr3_nt: TGTGCCAGTAGGGGAGGACAGGGGGGGGAGACCCAGTACTTC

d_call: NA
j_call: TRBJ2-1
clone_size: NA
v_call: TRBV20-1
cdr3_aa: CSASSLEQFF
cdr3_nt: TGCAGTGCTAGCAGCCTAGAGCAGTTCTTC

d_call: NA
j_call: TRBJ2-7
clone_size: NA
v_call: TRBV7-9
cdr3_aa: CASSPTVWRDYEQYF
cdr3_nt: TGTGCCAGCAGCCCGACGGTGTGGAGGGACTACGAGCAGTACTTC

d_call: TRBD1
j_call: TRBJ2-2
clone_size: NA
v_call: TRBV7-6
cdr3_aa: CASSSSGQGAGELFF
cdr3_nt: TGTGCCAGCAGCTCGTCGGGACAGGGGGCCGGGGAGCTGTTTTTT

d_call: NA
j_call: TRBJ1-2
clone_size: NA
v_call: TRBV7-8
cdr3_aa: CASSLVAGKGGGYGYTF
cdr3_nt: TGTGCCAGCAGCTTAGTCGCTGGAAAGGGGGGGGGGTATGGCTACACCTTC

d_call: NA
j_call: TRBJ1-6
clone_size: NA
v_call: TRBV9
cdr3_aa: CASSDPTSGASYNSPLHF
cdr3_nt: TGTGCCAGCAGCGATCCGACTAGCGGGGCGTCCTATAATTCACCCCTCCACTTT

d_call: NA
j_call: TRBJ1-2
clone_size: many
v_call: TRBV10-3
cdr3_aa: CAISESGGNGYTF
cdr3_nt: TGTGCCATCAGTGAGTCGGGAGGGAATGGCTACACCTTC

d_call: TRBD2
j_call: TRBJ2-7
clone_size: many
v_call: TRBV5-1
cdr3_aa: CASSLLSGSTYEQYF
cdr3_nt: TGCGCCAGCAGCTTGCTTAGCGGGAGCACCTACGAGCAGTACTTC

d_call: NA
j_call: TRBJ1-1
clone_size: NA
v_call: TRBV27
cdr3_aa: CASSLSKGTTEAFF
cdr3_nt: TGTGCCAGCAGTTTATCGAAGGGGACCACTGAAGCTTTCTTT

d_call: NA
j_call: TRBJ2-1
clone_size: NA
v_call: TRBV19
cdr3_aa: CASSMILAPNNEQFF
cdr3_nt: TGTGCCAGTAGTATGATCCTTGCCCCTAACAATGAGCAGTTCTTC

d_call: TRBD2
j_call: TRBJ2-3
clone_size: NA
v_call: TRBV7-2
cdr3_aa: CASSFLAGATDTQYF
cdr3_nt: TGTGCCAGCAGCTTCTTAGCGGGGGCCACAGATACGCAGTATTTT

d_call: TRBD1
j_call: TRBJ2-6
clone_size: once
v_call: TRBV29-1
cdr3_aa: CSVGTSGTGVGANVLTF
cdr3_nt: TGCAGCGTTGGTACATCCGGGACAGGGGTTGGGGCCAACGTCCTGACTTTC

d_call: TRBD1
j_call: TRBJ1-2
clone_size: NA
v_call: TRBV2
cdr3_aa: CASSPRDRGYYGYTF
cdr3_nt: TGTGCCAGCAGTCCCCGGGACAGGGGGTACTATGGCTACACCTTC